The clone carrying this TCR beta chain has at least ten counts. The antigen is undetermined. The sample is drawn from a study of T-cell reconstitution after alpha-beta-depleted transplantation in children. The length of the CDR3 is 13 residues. Unmatched junction bases numbered 0, after V lost 4 bases and J lost 2 bases. Per the germline V gene, CDR1 is SQVTM and CDR2 is ANQGSEA. Study-level points and caveats: As was reported, about two months after transplant, alpha-beta T cells came from several hundred expanded graft clones. After transplant, high TCRbeta diversity at day 60 in some patients arose from surviving recipient T cells and thymic progenitors. Fresh T-cell production supplied most of the T-cell counts and diversity seen one year after transplant.

Unique molecular identifiers were used in preparing the TCRbeta library. TCRdb ran MiXCR on the PCR reads and lists one entry per CDR3 protein. The profile shows around 450,000 distinct CDR3 sequences, 10% to 13% of them singletons. The material sequenced was PBMCs, taken before TCRalphabeta/CD19-depleted stem cell transplant. This TCR was recovered from a child between 2 and 9 years old with inherited bone marrow failure, due to receive a stem cell transplant. The chain is built from TRBV29-1 and TRBJ2-7; 12 bases are a match to TRBD2. CDR3 protein: CSVGLAGAYEQYF. As DNA, the CDR3 is TGCAGCGTTGGACTAGCGGGAGCCTACGAGCAGTACTTC.